The present entry profiles one TCR beta chain with its context. This CDR3 comprises 16 residues. Trimming pared 4 bases from V and 8 bases from J, leaving 21 bases between. CDR1 and CDR2 (germline): LGHNA, YSLEER. The repertoire was sequenced with immunoSEQ multiplex PCR; TCRdb's copy has only in-frame clones and lacks some. The data contain under 90,000 clones, about nine tenths of them singletons. This record belongs to a study of T cell changes during pregnancy in multiple sclerosis. The sequencing used peripheral blood, collected after pregnancy. The sequence derives from a female donor in good health, enrolled as a control in a pregnancy study. The chain combines TRBV4-3 with TRBJ2-4, with TRBD1 as a possible D gene (6 bases). The CDR3 region is CASSLFRGGVGDIQYF. In nucleotides, the CDR3 is TGCGCCAGCAGCCTCTTCCGAGGGGGAGTGGGGGACATTCAGTACTTC.